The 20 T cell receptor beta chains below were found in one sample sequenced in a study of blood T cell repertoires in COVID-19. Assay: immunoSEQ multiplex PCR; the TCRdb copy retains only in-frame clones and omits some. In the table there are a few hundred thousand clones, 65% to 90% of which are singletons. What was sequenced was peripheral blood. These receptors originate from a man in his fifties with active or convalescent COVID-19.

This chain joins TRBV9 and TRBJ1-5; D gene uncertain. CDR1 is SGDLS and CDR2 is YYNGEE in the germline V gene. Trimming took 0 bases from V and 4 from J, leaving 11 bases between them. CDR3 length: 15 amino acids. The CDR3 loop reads CASSVGWRTNQPQHF. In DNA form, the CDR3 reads TGTGCCAGCAGCGTAGGTTGGCGGACTAATCAGCCCCAGCATTTT.

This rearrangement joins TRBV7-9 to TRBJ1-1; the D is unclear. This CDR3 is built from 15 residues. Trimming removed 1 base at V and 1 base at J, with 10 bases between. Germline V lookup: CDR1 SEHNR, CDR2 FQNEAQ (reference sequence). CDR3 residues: CASSLGAAANTEAFF. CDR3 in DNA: TGTGCCAGCAGCTTAGGGGCTGCAGCGAACACTGAAGCTTTCTTT. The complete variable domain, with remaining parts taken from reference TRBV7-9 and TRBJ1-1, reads DTGVSQNPRHKITKRGQNVTFRCDPISEHNRLYWYRQTLGQGPEFLTYFQNEAQLEKSRLLSDRFSAERPKGSFSTLEIQRTEQGDSAMYLCASSLGAAANTEAFFGQGTRLTVV.

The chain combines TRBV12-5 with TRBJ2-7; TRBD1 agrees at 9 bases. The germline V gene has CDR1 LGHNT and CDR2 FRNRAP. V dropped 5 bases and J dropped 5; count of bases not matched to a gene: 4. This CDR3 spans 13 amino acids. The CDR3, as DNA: TGTGCTAGTGGTGGTACAGGGGGCAACGAGCAGTACTTC. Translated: CASGGTGGNEQYF.

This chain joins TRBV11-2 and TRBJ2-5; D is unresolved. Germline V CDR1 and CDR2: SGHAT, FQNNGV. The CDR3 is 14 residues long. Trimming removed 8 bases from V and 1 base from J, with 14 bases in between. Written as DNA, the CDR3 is TGTGCCAGCGGATCCTGGGCCCGCCAAGAGACCCAGTACTTC. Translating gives CASGSWARQETQYF.

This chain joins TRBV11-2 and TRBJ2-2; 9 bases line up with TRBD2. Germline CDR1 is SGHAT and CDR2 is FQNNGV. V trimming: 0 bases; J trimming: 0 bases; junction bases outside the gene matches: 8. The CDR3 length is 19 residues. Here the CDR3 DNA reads TGTGCCAGCAGCTTAGATCTTCGGCTAGCGGGGCCGAACACCGGGGAGCTGTTTTTT. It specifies CASSLDLRLAGPNTGELFF.

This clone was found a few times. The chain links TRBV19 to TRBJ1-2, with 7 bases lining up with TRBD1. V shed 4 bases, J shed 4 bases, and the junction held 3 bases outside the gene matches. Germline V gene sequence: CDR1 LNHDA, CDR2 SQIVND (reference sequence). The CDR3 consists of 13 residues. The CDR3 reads CASSTGTAYGYTF. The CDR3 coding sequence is TGTGCCAGTAGTACCGGGACAGCCTATGGCTACACCTTC.

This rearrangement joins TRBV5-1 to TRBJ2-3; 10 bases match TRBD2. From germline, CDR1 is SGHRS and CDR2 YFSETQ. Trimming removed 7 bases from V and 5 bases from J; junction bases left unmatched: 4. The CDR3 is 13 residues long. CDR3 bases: TGCGCCAGCGCAGCGGGAGGGCAAGATACGCAGTATTTT. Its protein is CASAAGGQDTQYF. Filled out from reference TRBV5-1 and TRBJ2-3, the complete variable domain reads KAGVTQTPRYLIKTRGQQVTLSCSPISGHRSVSWYQQTPGQGLQFLFEYFSETQRNKGNFPGRFSGRQFSNSRSEMNVSTLELGDSALYLCASAAGGQDTQYFGPGTRLTVL.

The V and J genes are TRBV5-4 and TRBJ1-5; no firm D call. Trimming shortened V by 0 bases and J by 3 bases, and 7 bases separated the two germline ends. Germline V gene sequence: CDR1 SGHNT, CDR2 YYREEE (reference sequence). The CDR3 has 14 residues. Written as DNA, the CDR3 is TGTGCCAGCAGCTTGGCGGGAGACAATCAGCCCCAGCATTTT. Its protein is CASSLAGDNQPQHF.

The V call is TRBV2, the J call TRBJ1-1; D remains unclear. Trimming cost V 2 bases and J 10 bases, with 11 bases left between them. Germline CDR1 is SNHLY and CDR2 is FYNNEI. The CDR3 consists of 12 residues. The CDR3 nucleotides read TGTGCCAGCAGTGAATCGGGGTTTGGAGCTTTCTTT. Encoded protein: CASSESGFGAFF.

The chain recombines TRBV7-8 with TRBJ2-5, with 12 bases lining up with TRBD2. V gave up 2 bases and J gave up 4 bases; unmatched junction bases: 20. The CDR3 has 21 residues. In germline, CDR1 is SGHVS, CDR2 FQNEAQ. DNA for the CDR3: TGTGCCAGCAGCTTAAGGTTACGGCCGGGACTAGCGGGTCCAGGAGGAGAGACCCAGTACTTC. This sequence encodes CASSLRLRPGLAGPGGETQYF. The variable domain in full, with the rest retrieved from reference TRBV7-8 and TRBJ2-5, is GAGVSQSPRYKVAKRGQDVALRCDPISGHVSLFWYQQALGQGPEFLTYFQNEAQLDKSGLPSDRFFAERPEGSVSTLKIQRTQQEDSAVYLCASSLRLRPGLAGPGGETQYFGPGTRLLVL.

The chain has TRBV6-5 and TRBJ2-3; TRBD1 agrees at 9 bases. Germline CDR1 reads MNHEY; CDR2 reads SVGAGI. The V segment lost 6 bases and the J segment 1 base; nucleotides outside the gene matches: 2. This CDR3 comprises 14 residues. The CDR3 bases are TGTGCCAGCAGACAGGGGGCTGGCACAGATACGCAGTATTTT. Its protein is CASRQGAGTDTQYF.

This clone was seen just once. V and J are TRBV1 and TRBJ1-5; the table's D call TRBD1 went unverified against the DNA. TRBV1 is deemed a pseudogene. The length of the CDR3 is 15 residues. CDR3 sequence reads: CTSSQVEQGGQPQHF. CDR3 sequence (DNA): TGCACCAGCAGCCAAGTAGAACAGGGGGGCCAGCCCCAGCATTTT.

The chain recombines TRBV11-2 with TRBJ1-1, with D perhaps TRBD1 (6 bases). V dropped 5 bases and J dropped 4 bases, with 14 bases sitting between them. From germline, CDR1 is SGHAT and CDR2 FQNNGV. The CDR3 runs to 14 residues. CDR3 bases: TGTGCCAGCAGCCCGACAGGACGGTTCACTGAAGCTTTCTTT. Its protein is CASSPTGRFTEAFF.

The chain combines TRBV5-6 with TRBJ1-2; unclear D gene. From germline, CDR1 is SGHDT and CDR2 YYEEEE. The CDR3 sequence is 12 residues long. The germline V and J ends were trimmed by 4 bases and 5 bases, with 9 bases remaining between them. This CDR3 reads CASSLSEYGYTF. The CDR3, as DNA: TGTGCCAGCAGCCTAAGTGAATATGGCTACACCTTC.

DNA for the CDR3: TGCAGTGCTAGTAGAGGATTCAATCAGCCCCAGCATTTT. Translating it yields CSASRGFNQPQHF. This sequence joins TRBV20-1 and TRBJ1-5; D remains unclear. V lost 3 bases and J lost 3, with 9 bases in between. The CDR3 extends over 13 amino acids. The germline gives CDR1 DFQATT, CDR2 SNEGSKA (reference sequence).

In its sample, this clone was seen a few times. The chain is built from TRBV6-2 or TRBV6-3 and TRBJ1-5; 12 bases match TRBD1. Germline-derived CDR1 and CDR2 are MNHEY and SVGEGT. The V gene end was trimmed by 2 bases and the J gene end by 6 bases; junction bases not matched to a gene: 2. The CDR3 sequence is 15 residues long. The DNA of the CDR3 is TGTGCCAGCAGTTACGGGACAGGGGGCTTTCAGCCCCAGCATTTT. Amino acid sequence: CASSYGTGGFQPQHF.

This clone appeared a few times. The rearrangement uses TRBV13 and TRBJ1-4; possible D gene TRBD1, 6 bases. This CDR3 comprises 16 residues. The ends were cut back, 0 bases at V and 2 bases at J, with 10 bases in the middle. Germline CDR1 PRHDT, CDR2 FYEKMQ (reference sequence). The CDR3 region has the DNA TGTGCCAGCAGCTTAGGCCTGAGGGGGACTAATGAAAAACTGTTTTTT. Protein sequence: CASSLGLRGTNEKLFF.

The CDR3 nucleotides are TGTGCCAGCAGCCCGGCGGTGATCGAGCAGTACTTC. This sequence encodes CASSPAVIEQYF. The chain is built from TRBV7-9 and TRBJ2-7; D gene ambiguous. The V end was cut by 5 bases, the J end by 6 bases, with 11 bases between. Germline V gene sequence: CDR1 SEHNR, CDR2 FQNEAQ (reference sequence). The CDR3 consists of 12 residues.

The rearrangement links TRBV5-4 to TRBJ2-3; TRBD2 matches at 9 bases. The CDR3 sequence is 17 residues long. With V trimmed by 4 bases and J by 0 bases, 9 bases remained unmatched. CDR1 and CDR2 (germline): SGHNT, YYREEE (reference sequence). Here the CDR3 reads CASSDGLASTSTDTQYF. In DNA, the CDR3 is TGTGCCAGCAGCGATGGACTAGCGAGTACTAGCACAGATACGCAGTATTTT.

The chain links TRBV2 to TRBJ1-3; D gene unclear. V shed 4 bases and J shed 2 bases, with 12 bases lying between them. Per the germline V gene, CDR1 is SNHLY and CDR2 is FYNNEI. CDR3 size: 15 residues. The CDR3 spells CASSVSGGTGNTIYF. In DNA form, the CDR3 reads TGTGCCAGCAGTGTTTCCGGAGGAACTGGAAACACCATATATTTT.